This TCR beta chain was identified during a study of T cells in Graves' hyperthyroidism and ophthalmopathy. This CDR3 spans 15 amino acids. Germline CDR1 SQVTM, CDR2 ANQGSEA. The V gene end was trimmed by 1 base and the J gene end by 4 bases; junction bases not matched to a gene: 7. There were TCR beta CDR3 regions amplified from RNA transcripts. The HTBI primer set was used in a first-round RT-PCR of the TCR CDR3. MiXCR, run by TCRdb on the multiplex PCR reads, gives a single entry per CDR3 protein. The data show 600,000 to 650,000 distinct CDR3 sequences, less than 25% seen once. The chain has TRBV29-1 and TRBJ1-1, with 9 bases identical to TRBD1. The receptor was isolated from a man aged 25 to 40 with Graves' ophthalmopathy. Sequences were obtained from blood. CDR3 sequence (DNA): TGCAGCGTTGAAGGGGACAGGGTTGAGGGCACTGAAGCTTTCTTT. It is translated as CSVEGDRVEGTEAFF.